Listed below are T cell receptor beta chains from one sample, sequenced in a study of blood T cells in healthy people across ages. One entry per CDR3 protein results from TCRdb running MiXCR on the 5' RACE reads. The profile shows more than 1.4 million distinct CDR3 sequences, around two fifths of them singletons. The sequencing sample was made of blood. The source is a woman aged 18-29 years in good health. Each CDR3 is given with its conserved first and last residue. A D gene is named only where the DNA matches it firmly. Clone size is not always given. Where it is, it says once, few, many or a class for expanded clones.

j_call v_call d_call clone_size cdr3_aa cdr3_nt
TRBJ2-3 TRBV5-6 NA NA CASSPLPYPATDTQYF TGTGCCAGCAGCCCATTGCCCTACCCGGCTACAGATACGCAGTATTTT
TRBJ1-2 TRBV28 NA few CASLSMRRFGYTF TGTGCCAGCTTATCAATGAGGAGGTTTGGCTACACCTTC
TRBJ2-5 TRBV9 TRBD2 few CASSGLAGVETQYF TGTGCCAGCAGCGGCCTAGCGGGAGTTGAGACCCAGTACTTC
TRBJ1-2 TRBV10-3 NA once CAISGPGGGYTF TGTGCCATCAGTGGACCGGGTGGAGGCTACACCTTC
TRBJ2-5 TRBV4-1 NA NA CASSNRDLSGETQYF TGCGCCAGCAGTAACAGGGATCTATCCGGGGAGACCCAGTACTTC
TRBJ2-3 TRBV2 NA NA CASSDRMADTQYF TGTGCCAGCAGTGATCGGATGGCAGATACGCAGTATTTT
TRBJ2-1 TRBV7-2 NA NA CASSKSRDLGNEQFF TGTGCCAGCAGTAAGTCACGGGACCTCGGAAATGAGCAGTTCTTC
TRBJ2-3 TRBV9 TRBD2 once CASNIGLAGFSDTQYF TGTGCCAGCAACATTGGACTAGCGGGGTTCTCAGATACGCAGTATTTT
TRBJ1-1 TRBV7-2 NA NA CASSSHQGATEAFF TGTGCCAGCAGCTCACATCAAGGGGCCACTGAAGCTTTCTTT
TRBJ2-7 TRBV21-1 NA NA CASSLFRTGKEYNSEQYF TGTGCCAGCTCTCTCTTTAGGACCGGGAAAGAGTACAATTCCGAGCAGTACTTC
TRBJ2-5 TRBV27 NA NA CASSEARTLVETQYF TGTGCCAGCAGTGAAGCTCGGACTCTCGTGGAGACCCAGTACTTC
TRBJ2-1 TRBV5-1 NA NA CASSFISNEQFF TGCGCCAGCAGCTTTATTAGCAATGAGCAGTTCTTC
TRBJ2-7 TRBV6-5 TRBD2 NA CASSYGGSGRYEQYF TGTGCCAGCAGTTACGGGGGTAGCGGGAGATACGAGCAGTACTTC
TRBJ1-2 TRBV5-1 NA many CASSLGPQDYGYTF TGCGCCAGCAGCCTCGGGCCTCAAGACTATGGCTACACCTTC
TRBJ2-1 TRBV4-2 NA once CASSHSGGGRSYNEQFF TGTGCCAGCAGCCACTCAGGGGGGGGGCGGTCCTACAATGAGCAGTTCTTC
TRBJ1-2 TRBV5-6 TRBD1 NA CASSLGAGGKGYTF TGTGCCAGCAGCTTGGGGGCAGGGGGGAAAGGCTACACCTTC
TRBJ2-7 TRBV11-2 NA many CASSSTGPSYEQYF TGTGCCAGCAGCTCTACAGGGCCTTCCTACGAGCAGTACTTC
TRBJ2-1 TRBV6-2/TRBV6-3 NA NA CASSPRTLVDNEQFF TGTGCCAGCAGTCCTAGGACCCTGGTCGACAATGAGCAGTTCTTC
TRBJ2-5 TRBV20-1 NA few CSAVDGGRETQYF TGCAGTGCCGTGGACGGGGGACGGGAGACCCAGTACTTC
TRBJ2-2 TRBV11-2 TRBD1 NA CASSLGTGMNTGELFF TGTGCCAGCAGCTTAGGGACAGGGATGAACACCGGGGAGCTGTTTTTT
TRBJ1-1 TRBV9 NA few CASSVGGVANTEAFF TGTGCCAGCAGCGTCGGGGGGGTCGCGAACACTGAAGCTTTCTTT
TRBJ1-1 TRBV2 NA NA CASRADVGYGTEAFF TGTGCCAGCAGAGCCGATGTGGGGTACGGCACTGAAGCTTTCTTT
TRBJ2-7 TRBV29-1 TRBD2 few CSVSARLAESYEQYF TGCAGCGTTAGTGCCAGACTAGCGGAATCCTACGAGCAGTACTTC
TRBJ2-7 TRBV12-3/TRBV12-4 NA NA CASSPTGEYYEQYF TGTGCCAGCAGTCCTACGGGAGAATACTACGAGCAGTACTTC
TRBJ2-3 TRBV28 TRBD2 NA CASSSLAGVTVDTQYF TGTGCCAGCAGTTCCTTGGCGGGGGTGACCGTGGATACGCAGTATTTT
TRBJ2-1 TRBV7-8 TRBD2 NA CASSLGGGLAYEQFF TGTGCCAGCAGCTTAGGTGGGGGACTAGCATATGAGCAGTTCTTC
TRBJ1-5 TRBV3-1 NA few CASSQDRTGNQPQHF TGTGCCAGCAGCCAAGACCGGACGGGCAATCAGCCCCAGCATTTT
TRBJ2-1 TRBV29-1 TRBD1 few CSVAGTDKNEQFF TGCAGCGTGGCCGGGACAGATAAGAATGAGCAGTTCTTC
TRBJ2-5 TRBV6-5 NA NA CASSYEGIETQYF TGTGCCAGCAGTTACGAGGGAATAGAGACCCAGTACTTC
TRBJ2-7 TRBV6-1 TRBD2 NA CAKPGLAGGPFHYEQYF TGTGCCAAGCCGGGACTAGCGGGGGGGCCATTCCACTACGAGCAGTACTTC
TRBJ1-1 TRBV7-8 TRBD1 NA CASSLESGLRGTAEAFF TGTGCCAGCAGCTTAGAGTCGGGTCTGCGGGGGACAGCTGAAGCTTTCTTT
TRBJ1-2 TRBV5-1 TRBD1 few CASSLVGRQGVDYGYTF TGCGCCAGCAGCTTGGTTGGTCGACAGGGGGTGGACTATGGCTACACCTTC
TRBJ1-4 TRBV24-1 NA few CATSDAGPGNEKLFF TGTGCCACCAGTGATGCAGGGCCGGGTAATGAAAAACTGTTTTTT
TRBJ2-1 TRBV29-1 TRBD2 NA CSVVIMPSGGGYNEQFF TGCAGCGTTGTTATCATGCCTAGCGGGGGAGGGTACAATGAGCAGTTCTTC
TRBJ1-2 TRBV5-4 NA once CASSLSGPLLYGYTF TGTGCCAGCAGCTTGAGCGGGCCCCTACTTTATGGCTACACCTTC
TRBJ1-2 TRBV6-5 NA once CASSTFPAPDSDYGYTF TGTGCCAGCAGTACTTTCCCAGCTCCCGACAGCGACTATGGCTACACCTTC
TRBJ2-2 TRBV19 NA NA CASSKGPNTGELFF TGTGCCAGTAGTAAGGGCCCGAACACCGGGGAGCTGTTTTTT
TRBJ2-3 TRBV6-5 TRBD2 NA CASSYNGLAGGQDTQYF TGTGCCAGCAGTTATAACGGACTAGCGGGGGGTCAGGATACGCAGTATTTT
TRBJ1-6 TRBV9 NA NA CASSVAEGNSPLHF TGTGCCAGCAGCGTTGCCGAGGGAAATTCACCCCTCCACTTT
TRBJ1-6 TRBV14 TRBD1 NA CASSANQGAKNSPLHF TGTGCCAGCAGCGCAAACCAGGGGGCTAAGAATTCACCCCTCCACTTT
TRBJ2-7 TRBV29-1 NA few CSVDLPGSYEQYF TGCAGCGTTGATCTGCCTGGATCCTACGAGCAGTACTTC
TRBJ2-5 TRBV3-1 NA few CASSPHLRARGETQYF TGTGCCAGCAGCCCCCATCTACGAGCCCGGGGTGAGACCCAGTACTTC
TRBJ1-2 TRBV6-5 NA NA CASSYAPGLYGYTF TGTGCCAGCAGTTACGCCCCAGGGCTCTATGGCTACACCTTC
TRBJ2-1 TRBV20-1 NA NA CSAGRTEQFF TGCAGTGCCGGCCGTACTGAGCAGTTCTTC
TRBJ2-1 TRBV6-6 TRBD1 NA CASDPGQGAYNEQFF TGTGCCAGCGACCCGGGGCAGGGGGCCTACAATGAGCAGTTCTTC
TRBJ1-6 TRBV4-1 NA NA CASSHSESPLHF TGCGCCAGCAGCCATTCTGAGTCACCCCTCCACTTT
TRBJ1-2 TRBV28 TRBD1 NA CASSSIAGTGGYTF TGTGCCAGCAGTTCTATTGCGGGGACAGGGGGCTACACCTTC
TRBJ1-1 TRBV11-2 NA NA CASSPRVENTEAFF TGTGCCAGCAGCCCCAGGGTTGAAAACACTGAAGCTTTCTTT
TRBJ2-1 TRBV27 NA NA CASSLRLPSSYNEQFF TGTGCCAGCAGTTTAAGGCTACCGAGCTCCTACAATGAGCAGTTCTTC
TRBJ1-2 TRBV7-6 TRBD1 few CASSLVSGQGSSNYGYTF TGTGCCAGCAGCTTAGTTTCCGGACAGGGGTCTTCTAACTATGGCTACACCTTC
TRBJ1-5 TRBV12-3/TRBV12-4 NA NA CASSLPNARPGQPQHF TGTGCCAGCAGCCTCCCAAATGCACGACCGGGTCAGCCCCAGCATTTT
TRBJ2-3 TRBV21-1 NA few CASSWRGDTDTQYF TGTGCCAGCAGCTGGCGGGGGGACACAGATACGCAGTATTTT